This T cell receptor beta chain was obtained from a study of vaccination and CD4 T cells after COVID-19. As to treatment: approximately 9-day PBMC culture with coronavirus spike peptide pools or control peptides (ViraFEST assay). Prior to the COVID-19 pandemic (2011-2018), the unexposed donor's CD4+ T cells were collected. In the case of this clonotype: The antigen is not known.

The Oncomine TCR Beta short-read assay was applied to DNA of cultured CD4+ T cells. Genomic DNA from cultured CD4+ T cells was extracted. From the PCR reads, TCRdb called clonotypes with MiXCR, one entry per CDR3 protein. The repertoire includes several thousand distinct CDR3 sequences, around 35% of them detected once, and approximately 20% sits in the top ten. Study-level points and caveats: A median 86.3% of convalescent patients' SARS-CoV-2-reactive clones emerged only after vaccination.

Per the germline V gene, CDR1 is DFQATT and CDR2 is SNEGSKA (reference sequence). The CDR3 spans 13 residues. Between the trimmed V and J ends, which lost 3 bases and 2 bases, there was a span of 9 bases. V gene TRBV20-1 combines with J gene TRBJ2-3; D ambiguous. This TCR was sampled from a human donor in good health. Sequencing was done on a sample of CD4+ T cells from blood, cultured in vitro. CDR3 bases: TGCAGTGCTAGGGTGGCCGCCACAGATACGCAGTATTTT. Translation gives CSARVAATDTQYF.